The next 25 T cell receptor beta chains were all read from a single sample in a study of blood T cell repertoires in COVID-19. Sequencing was performed with immunoSEQ multiplex PCR; in TCRdb, only in-frame clones are kept and a portion is missing. The sample lists more than 95,000 clones, roughly 82% seen once, with around a sixth in the top ten. Sequences were obtained from peripheral blood. The receptors derive from a man aged 80 or over with acute or convalescent COVID-19.

The V gene is TRBV3-1 (or the pseudogene TRBV3-2), the J gene TRBJ2-3; tentatively, D is TRBD2 (7 bases). Trimming removed 3 bases at V and 2 bases at J, with 9 bases between. CDR3 size: 14 residues. Per the germline V gene, CDR1 is LGHDT and CDR2 is YNNKEL (reference sequence). The CDR3 region is CASSQGGLTDTQYF. Here the CDR3 DNA reads TGTGCCAGCAGCCAGGGGGGGCTCACAGATACGCAGTATTTT.

The chain joins TRBV7-2 to TRBJ1-5, with 8 bases identical to TRBD1. J lost 7 bases, V lost 4 bases, and 9 bases had no gene match. The CDR3 is made up of 15 amino acids. The germline CDR1 and CDR2 sequences are SGHTA and FQGNSA. The CDR3 nucleotides read TGTGCCAGCAGCTCCTGGGGACAGGTTCAGCAGCCCCAGCATTTT. This sequence encodes CASSSWGQVQQPQHF. Full variable domain (missing parts from reference TRBV7-2 and TRBJ1-5): GAGVSQSPSNKVTEKGKDVELRCDPISGHTALYWYRQSLGQGLEFLIYFQGNSAPDKSGLPSDRFSAERTGGSVSTLTIQRTQQEDSAVYLCASSSWGQVQQPQHFGDGTRLSIL.

This clone was counted once. The rearrangement links TRBV3-1 (or the pseudogene TRBV3-2) to TRBJ1-6; D not certain. Trimming removed 5 bases at V and 10 bases at J, with 9 bases between. This CDR3 is built from 12 residues. Germline V gene data show CDR1 as LGHDT and CDR2 as YNNKEL (reference sequence). The CDR3 DNA follows: TGTGCCAGCAGCACGACTGTCTCACCCCTCCACTTT. This codes for CASSTTVSPLHF.

This clone was detected once. V usage is TRBV19 and J usage is TRBJ2-6, with D perhaps TRBD1 (5 bases). Deletions cut 9 bases from V and 0 bases from J, with 21 bases between. CDR1 and CDR2 (germline): LNHDA, SQIVND (reference sequence). The CDR3 consists of 18 residues. CDR3 sequence reads: CASHPTWGSHSGANVLTF. CDR3 DNA sequence: TGTGCCAGCCATCCTACATGGGGCAGCCACTCTGGGGCCAACGTCCTGACTTTC.

The chain recombines TRBV6-4 with TRBJ2-2; D is perhaps TRBD1 (5 bases). CDR1 and CDR2 (germline): MRHNA, SNTAGT. This CDR3 contains 15 residues. Trimming removed 3 bases at V and 1 base at J, with 9 bases between. The CDR3 protein is CASSESTVNTGELFF. In DNA form, the CDR3 reads TGTGCCAGCAGTGAGTCGACAGTGAACACCGGGGAGCTGTTTTTT.

The V gene is TRBV18, the J gene TRBJ1-5, with 8 bases fitting TRBD1. CDR1 KGHSH and CDR2 LQKENI come from the germline V gene. Trimming at V came to 0 bases and at J to 7 bases, leaving 5 bases not matched to a gene. The CDR3 covers 15 residues. CDR3 protein: CASSPPGQGDQPQHF. The CDR3, as DNA: TGTGCCAGCTCACCACCCGGACAGGGTGACCAGCCCCAGCATTTT. The entire variable domain, with the rest obtained from reference TRBV18 and TRBJ1-5, is as follows: NAGVMQNPRHLVRRRGQEARLRCSPMKGHSHVYWYRQLPEEGLKFMVYLQKENIIDESGMPKERFSAEFPKEGPSILRIQQVVRGDSAAYFCASSPPGQGDQPQHFGDGTRLSIL.

The J gene is TRBJ1-1, the V gene TRBV28; maybe TRBD1 (5 bases). This CDR3 is built from 15 residues. Trimming took 2 bases from V and 5 from J, leaving 15 bases between them. Germline V gives CDR1 MDHEN, CDR2 SYDVKM. CDR3 sequence (DNA): TGTGCCAGCAGTTTAGGTGGTGTCGGGGGGACTGAAGCTTTCTTT. It is translated as CASSLGGVGGTEAFF.

The chain couples TRBV19 to TRBJ2-7, with a possible D match to TRBD1 (6 bases). The germline gives CDR1 LNHDA, CDR2 SQIVND (reference sequence). V was clipped by 4 bases and J by 4 bases, with 14 bases between them. The CDR3 loop spans 14 amino acids. The CDR3 reads CASSRDTTNYEQYF. CDR3 DNA: TGTGCCAGTAGTAGGGACACGACGAATTACGAGCAGTACTTC. The full variable domain, with the rest looked up from reference TRBV19 and TRBJ2-7, is DGGITQSPKYLFRKEGQNVTLSCEQNLNHDAMYWYRQDPGQGLRLIYYSQIVNDFQKGDIAEGYSVSREKKESFPLTVTSAQKNPTAFYLCASSRDTTNYEQYFGPGTRLTVT.

This sequence joins TRBV4-3 and TRBJ1-1, with D uncertain. The CDR3 contains 15 residues. In germline, CDR1 is LGHNA, CDR2 YSLEER. V lost 4 bases and J 7 bases, leaving 19 bases between the germline ends. The CDR3 DNA sequence: TGCGCCAGCAGCCCCAAGTGGAGTGAACTAGGTGAAGCTTTCTTT. Amino acids: CASSPKWSELGEAFF.

The rearrangement links TRBV30 to TRBJ1-4; 7 nucleotides match TRBD1. With 5 bases clipped from V and 8 bases from J, the junction kept 8 bases outside the gene matches. This CDR3 is 13 amino acids long. Germline V gene sequence: CDR1 GTSNPN, CDR2 SVGIG (reference sequence). The CDR3 DNA is TGTGCCTGGCTTTACAGGGGTAGCGAAAAACTGTTTTTT. Translating it yields CAWLYRGSEKLFF. The variable domain in full, with the rest retrieved from reference TRBV30 and TRBJ1-4, is SQTIHQWPATLVQPVGSPLSLECTVEGTSNPNLYWYRQAAGRGLQLLFYSVGIGQISSEVPQNLSASRPQDRQFILSSKKLLLSDSGFYLCAWLYRGSEKLFFGSGTQLSVL.

The chain is built from TRBV28 and TRBJ2-2; D not resolved. The CDR3 is 18 amino acids. Deletions cut 6 bases from V and 5 bases from J, with 25 bases between. Germline values: CDR1 MDHEN, CDR2 SYDVKM. In DNA, the CDR3 is TGTGCCAGCAGGCGTCTTACTACTAAACCTTTCTATACCGGGGAGCTGTTTTTT. Protein: CASRRLTTKPFYTGELFF.

The rearrangement joins TRBV7-8 to TRBJ1-1, with a weak D call TRBD1 (5 bases). This CDR3 spans 16 amino acids. Germline loops: CDR1 SGHVS, CDR2 FQNEAQ. Trimming cost V 5 bases and J 5 bases, with 21 bases left between them. The chain's CDR3 is CASSPWDPGRRTEAFF. The DNA for the CDR3 is TGTGCCAGCAGCCCATGGGACCCGGGGAGGCGGACTGAAGCTTTCTTT.

This chain connects TRBV19 to TRBJ1-5; D might be TRBD1 (5 bases). V lost 5 bases, J lost 4 bases, and 9 bases lay in between. The germline V gene has CDR1 LNHDA and CDR2 SQIVND (reference sequence). CDR3 length: 13 residues. The CDR3 DNA reads as TGTGCCAGTAGTTCACGACAGAATCAGCCCCAGCATTTT. Amino acid sequence: CASSSRQNQPQHF.

The V and J genes are TRBV11-2 and TRBJ2-3; D gene ambiguous. The CDR3 has 14 residues. Trimming removed 5 bases from V and 5 bases from J, with 14 bases in between. Germline CDR1 is SGHAT and CDR2 is FQNNGV. Here the CDR3 reads CASSPRVSVDTQYF. CDR3 DNA sequence: TGTGCCAGCAGCCCCCGGGTCTCTGTAGATACGCAGTATTTT.

The CDR3 nucleotides read TGTGCCAGTAGTAAGACAAGCACAGATACGCAGTATTTT. It is translated as CASSKTSTDTQYF. The chain employs TRBV19 and TRBJ2-3; D gene uncertain. V lost 4 bases, J lost 0 bases, and 5 bases lay in between. The CDR3 extends over 13 amino acids. CDR1 and CDR2 from the germline V gene are LNHDA and SQIVND (reference sequence).

This chain joins TRBV19 and TRBJ2-7; TRBD1 matches at 9 bases. The germline V gene encodes CDR1 LNHDA and CDR2 SQIVND (reference sequence). V was clipped by 5 bases and J by 4 bases; unmatched bases: 12. This CDR3 spans 16 amino acids. CDR3 region: CASSLTGTGKVYEQYF. As DNA, the CDR3 is TGTGCCAGTAGTTTAACCGGGACAGGGAAGGTTTACGAGCAGTACTTC.

V is TRBV19 and J is TRBJ2-7; TRBD1 matches 11 bases. This CDR3 is 15 amino acids long. The germline CDR1 and CDR2 sequences are LNHDA and SQIVND (reference sequence). The trim removed 5 bases at V and 6 bases at J, leaving 9 bases unmatched. The CDR3 DNA reads TGTGCCAGTAGTGTGACCGGGACAGGGGGACGCGAGCAGTACTTC. It yields the protein CASSVTGTGGREQYF.

V is TRBV5-1 and J is TRBJ2-2; 10 bases map to TRBD1. The ends lost 4 bases at V and 3 bases at J; junction bases unmatched: 3. CDR1 and CDR2 from the germline V gene are SGHRS and YFSETQ. The CDR3 spans 15 residues. The DNA for the CDR3 is TGCGCCAGCAGCATCGACAGGGGGCACACCGGGGAGCTGTTTTTT. Its protein product is CASSIDRGHTGELFF.

The chain has TRBV30 and TRBJ2-2; TRBD2 matches at 14 bases. The CDR3 length is 16 residues. The germline V gene encodes CDR1 GTSNPN and CDR2 SVGIG (reference sequence). The junction had 4 bases not matched to a gene; V was cut back by 1 base and J by 6 bases. CDR3 sequence reads: CAWSARLAGGAGELFF. The CDR3 DNA is TGTGCCTGGAGTGCCCGACTAGCGGGGGGGGCCGGGGAGCTGTTTTTT.

J is TRBJ2-7 and V is TRBV9; no clear D gene. CDR3 length equals 13 residues. The V gene's germline CDR1 is SGDLS and CDR2 YYNGEE. V was clipped by 4 bases and J by 3 bases, with 11 bases between them. CDR3 DNA: TGTGCCAGCAGCCCCCAGGCCAACTACGAGCAGTACTTC. Protein sequence: CASSPQANYEQYF.

This chain joins TRBV11-2 and TRBJ1-1; D uncertain. This CDR3 spans 14 amino acids. Trimming removed 2 bases at V and 1 base at J, with 8 bases between. From germline, CDR1 is SGHAT and CDR2 FQNNGV. Here the CDR3 DNA reads TGTGCCAGCAGCTTATATCTGGCGAACACTGAAGCTTTCTTT. Protein sequence: CASSLYLANTEAFF.

This rearrangement joins TRBV2 to TRBJ2-5; TRBD1 aligns across 8 bases. In germline, CDR1 is SNHLY, CDR2 FYNNEI. The junction had 9 bases not matched to a gene; V was cut back by 7 bases and J by 5 bases. This CDR3 region has 14 residues. CDR3 in DNA: TGTGCCAGCAAGGGGCAGGGGGCGGGGGAGACCCAGTACTTC. Protein product: CASKGQGAGETQYF.

This clone was seen only once. This chain uses TRBV9 with TRBJ2-7, with 11 bases aligning to TRBD1. After removal of 3 bases from V and 2 bases from J, the junction contained 4 bases not matched to a gene. CDR3 length equals 15 residues. Looked up from germline, CDR1 is SGDLS and CDR2 is YYNGEE. The CDR3 coding sequence is TGTGCCAGCAGCGCGGACAGGGGGCCCCCCTACGAGCAGTACTTC. Amino acids: CASSADRGPPYEQYF.

This sequence joins TRBV28 and TRBJ2-1; no reliable D call. Germline V CDR1 and CDR2: MDHEN, SYDVKM. V was shortened by 8 bases and J by 6 bases, with 14 bases between the two germline ends. This CDR3 comprises 13 residues. CDR3 in amino acids: CASLPGVGNEQFF. For the CDR3, the DNA is TGTGCCAGCCTACCTGGAGTGGGCAATGAGCAGTTCTTC.

The chain couples TRBV27 to TRBJ1-5, with TRBD1 as a possible D gene (6 bases). Trimming removed 6 bases at V and 4 bases at J, with 13 bases between. CDR1 and CDR2 (germline): MNHEY, SMNVEV (reference sequence). CDR3 size: 14 residues. The CDR3 region has the DNA TGTGCCAGCAGGGTTAGGGGGGGTAATCAGCCCCAGCATTTT. It is translated as CASRVRGGNQPQHF.